This T cell receptor (beta chain) was sequenced in a study of OX40 agonist ivuxolimab in advanced cancers. Study findings and constraints: CD4+ and CD8+ blood T cells expanded clonally by week 6 at 0.1 to 3.0 mg/kg.

With respect to this clone: Its antigen is still unknown.

TCRdb's table, derived via immunoSEQ multiplex PCR, lists solely in-frame clones and lacks some. The sample gives about 36,000 clones, over 75% of which show up once; 21% is in the top ten. The cohort excluded patients with autoimmune disease history or systemic immunosuppression. Trimming took 1 base from V and 3 from J; bases not matched to a gene: 4. The CDR3 is 15 residues long. Germline V lookup: CDR1 MGHRA, CDR2 YSYEKL. The sample was CD4+ or CD8+ T cells sorted from blood, taken in a trial of the OX40 agonist ivuxolimab. This clonotype originated in an adult with an advanced solid tumor such as melanoma, head and neck, liver or kidney cancer. This chain connects TRBV4-1 to TRBJ2-3; TRBD1 agrees at 7 bases. The CDR3, as DNA: TGCGCCAGCAGCCAAGGACAGGGCCTAACAGATACGCAGTATTTT. It yields the protein CASSQGQGLTDTQYF.